This T cell receptor beta chain was sequenced in a study of blood T cell repertoires in COVID-19. Germline V gene data show CDR1 as SGHTA and CDR2 as FQGTGA. The CDR3 runs 11 residues. V was trimmed by 8 bases and J by 4 bases, leaving 7 bases between them. This clone was counted a few times. How the authors handled the data: Estimation of nucleated cell counts was performed using reference gene primer amplification. This table comes from immunoSEQ multiplex PCR, and its TCRdb copy is limited to in-frame clones, with some not included. V, J and clone size were drawn from that table, and D and trimming were deduced from the DNA. This table holds about 220,000 clones, roughly 84% found once.

The specimen was peripheral blood. This receptor was identified in an elderly woman with acute or convalescent COVID-19. V is TRBV7-3 and J is TRBJ2-3; no reliable D call. CDR3 residues: CASLRADTQYF. For the CDR3, the DNA is TGTGCCAGCCTTCGCGCAGATACGCAGTATTTT.